A single sample gave rise to the 30 T cell receptor beta chains below, sequenced in a study of shared clonotypes between healthy human individuals. Measured with immunoSEQ multiplex PCR; TCRdb has only the in-frame clones, and not every one. The repertoire has approximately 2.1 million clones, approximately 95% of them found once; the top ten carry roughly 0.36%. Sequences were obtained from naive CD4+ T cells from PBMCs. Subset in this sample: CD45RA+ positively selected. Receptors were obtained from a man aged 18 to 35 in good health. Some clones in this sample may be carry-over from other donors' samples.

The gene calls are TRBV5-1 and TRBJ2-3, with TRBD2 matching 12 bases. Germline CDR1 SGHRS, CDR2 YFSETQ. CDR3 length: 16 residues. V trimming: 4 bases; J trimming: 4 bases; junction bases outside the gene matches: 7. The CDR3 DNA follows: TGCGCCAGCAGCATGGGGACTAGCGGGTCCTCAGATACGCAGTATTTT. Translation: CASSMGTSGSSDTQYF. Variable domain in full (rest from reference TRBV5-1 and TRBJ2-3): KAGVTQTPRYLIKTRGQQVTLSCSPISGHRSVSWYQQTPGQGLQFLFEYFSETQRNKGNFPGRFSGRQFSNSRSEMNVSTLELGDSALYLCASSMGTSGSSDTQYFGPGTRLTVL.

This clone was detected once. The chain carries TRBV6-6 and TRBJ1-5; D is unresolved. This CDR3 spans 13 amino acids. CDR1 is MNHNY and CDR2 is SVGAGI in the germline V gene (reference sequence). V was cut by 6 bases and J by 7 bases, with 13 bases left in between. CDR3 amino acids: CASSPKIGQPQHF. The CDR3 DNA follows: TGTGCCAGCAGCCCCAAAATAGGGCAGCCCCAGCATTTT.

The chain links TRBV4-1 to TRBJ2-1, with TRBD2 matching 11 bases. This CDR3 has 17 amino acids. Germline V lookup: CDR1 MGHRA, CDR2 YSYEKL. J lost 7 bases, V lost 1 base, and 9 bases had no gene match. The CDR3: CASSQASIAGGENEQFF. CDR3 coding DNA: TGCGCCAGCAGCCAAGCGTCAATAGCGGGAGGGGAGAATGAGCAGTTCTTC.

The genes are TRBV7-9 and TRBJ2-7, with 9 bases identical to TRBD2. Per the germline V gene, CDR1 is SEHNR and CDR2 is FQNEAQ (reference sequence). The junction had 9 bases not matched to a gene; V was cut back by 5 bases and J by 7 bases. The CDR3 covers 14 residues. As DNA, the CDR3 is TGTGCCAGCAGCATCTTCGCGGGAGGGCAGGAGCAGTACTTC. Its translation: CASSIFAGGQEQYF.

The rearrangement joins TRBV6-5 to TRBJ2-7; TRBD1 aligns across 7 bases. The J segment lost 7 bases and the V segment lost 6 bases, leaving 3 bases of the junction unmatched. From germline, CDR1 is MNHEY and CDR2 SVGAGI. The CDR3 consists of 11 residues. CDR3 DNA: TGTGCCAGCAGGGCCAGGGGGGAGCAGTACTTC. Residues: CASRARGEQYF.

This chain connects TRBV18 to TRBJ2-7; D possibly corresponds to TRBD2 (5 bases). This CDR3 has 14 amino acids. Germline values: CDR1 KGHSH, CDR2 LQKENI. Trimming pared 3 bases from V and 5 bases from J, leaving 14 bases between. This chain's CDR3 is CASSPGISADEQYF. The CDR3 DNA is TGTGCCAGCTCACCGGGAATTAGCGCCGACGAGCAGTACTTC.

A note on this clone: At the DNA level, this CDR3 is encoded by other sequences in the same sample as well. The chain uses TRBV19 and TRBJ1-5; D uncertain. V shed 1 base and J shed 0 bases, with 4 bases lying between them. This CDR3 contains 14 residues. Germline V gene data show CDR1 as LNHDA and CDR2 as SQIVND (reference sequence). DNA for the CDR3: TGTGCCAGTAGTATAGGGTATAGCAATCAGCCCCAGCATTTT. This translates into CASSIGYSNQPQHF.

The chain has TRBV7-3 and TRBJ1-1; D remains unclear. Germline V gene sequence: CDR1 SGHTA, CDR2 FQGTGA. Trimming stripped 5 bases from V and 1 base from J, with 17 bases between. CDR3 length: 16 amino acids. The CDR3: CASSLLPQRTNTEAFF. In DNA form, the CDR3 reads TGTGCCAGCAGCCTCCTTCCGCAGCGGACGAACACTGAAGCTTTCTTT.

This chain links TRBV28 with TRBJ2-4; D is perhaps TRBD1 or TRBD2 (7 bases each). V lost 4 bases and J lost 1, with 14 bases in between. The CDR3 has 16 amino acids. CDR1 and CDR2 (germline): MDHEN, SYDVKM. The DNA for the CDR3 is TGTGCCAGCAGTTCAGGGGGGGTTTTGGCCAAAAACATTCAGTACTTC. The encoded protein is CASSSGGVLAKNIQYF.

The chain recombines TRBV18 with TRBJ1-2; D is undetermined. The CDR3 contains 14 residues. V lost 3 bases and J lost 4, with 12 bases in between. Per germline, CDR1 KGHSH and CDR2 LQKENI. The CDR3 loop reads CASSPSNPSYGYTF. The CDR3 coding sequence is TGTGCCAGCTCACCTTCAAATCCAAGCTATGGCTACACCTTC.

This chain joins TRBV20-1 and TRBJ1-2; D call uncertain. V lost 4 bases and J lost 2, with 5 bases in between. Germline V gene data show CDR1 as DFQATT and CDR2 as SNEGSKA (reference sequence). This CDR3 is 11 amino acids long. Here the CDR3 reads CSAKGNYGYTF. In DNA form, the CDR3 reads TGCAGTGCTAAAGGGAACTATGGCTACACCTTC.

This chain links TRBV14 with TRBJ1-2, with D perhaps matching TRBD1 (5 bases). Between the trimmed V and J ends, which lost 4 bases and 7 bases, there was a span of 16 bases. CDR1 is SGHDN, CDR2 FVKESK, per germline. This CDR3 spans 14 amino acids. The CDR3 DNA follows: TGTGCCAGCAGCCTTTGGCAGGGAGTCAGTGGCTACACCTTC. This codes for CASSLWQGVSGYTF.

V and J are TRBV11-2 and TRBJ2-7, with 9 bases that match TRBD2. CDR1 and CDR2 from the germline V gene are SGHAT and FQNNGV. The V gene end was trimmed by 5 bases and the J gene end by 6 bases; junction bases not matched to a gene: 14. This CDR3 comprises 16 residues. The CDR3 coding sequence is TGTGCCAGCAGCCCTAGGAGCGGCGGGAGGGCCTCCGAGCAGTACTTC. It encodes CASSPRSGGRASEQYF.

This sequence joins TRBV27 and TRBJ2-5; D unresolved. The CDR3 loop spans 13 amino acids. Looked up from germline, CDR1 is MNHEY and CDR2 is SMNVEV (reference sequence). Trimming left V 2 bases short and J 7 bases short, with 11 bases between. CDR3 in DNA: TGTGCCAGCAGTTTAAGAGTTCCAGGGACCCAGTACTTC. It yields the protein CASSLRVPGTQYF.

This chain links TRBV28 with TRBJ2-1; 7 bases match TRBD2. This CDR3 contains 16 residues. The V and J ends lost 5 bases and 7 bases, in that order; junction bases with no gene match: 14. Germline CDR1 MDHEN, CDR2 SYDVKM. CDR3 amino acids: CASSAQWGRAPNEQFF. The DNA of the CDR3 is TGTGCCAGCAGTGCCCAATGGGGGAGGGCCCCGAATGAGCAGTTCTTC. The whole variable domain, filled in from reference TRBV28 and TRBJ2-1, reads DVKVTQSSRYLVKRTGEKVFLECVQDMDHENMFWYRQDPGLGLRLIYFSYDVKMKEKGDIPEGYSVSREKKERFSLILESASTNQTSMYLCASSAQWGRAPNEQFFGPGTRLTVL.

V is TRBV5-1 and J is TRBJ1-1, with 9 bases matching TRBD1. The V and J ends lost 4 bases and 4 bases, in that order; junction bases with no gene match: 5. Germline V gene sequence: CDR1 SGHRS, CDR2 YFSETQ. This CDR3 region has 14 residues. CDR3 nucleotides: TGCGCCAGCAGCAAGATGACAGGGGGCACTGAAGCTTTCTTT. Its translation is CASSKMTGGTEAFF. Full variable domain (remainder filled in from reference TRBV5-1 and TRBJ1-1): KAGVTQTPRYLIKTRGQQVTLSCSPISGHRSVSWYQQTPGQGLQFLFEYFSETQRNKGNFPGRFSGRQFSNSRSEMNVSTLELGDSALYLCASSKMTGGTEAFFGQGTRLTVV.

CDR3: CASSPRRTSGGGRQYF. The CDR3 region has the DNA TGTGCCAGCTCACCACGCCGGACTAGCGGAGGGGGCCGGCAGTACTTC. The gene calls are TRBV18 and TRBJ2-7, with 10 bases lining up with TRBD2. Unmatched junction bases numbered 12, after V lost 1 base and J lost 9 bases. Germline CDR1 is KGHSH and CDR2 is LQKENI. This CDR3 is 16 amino acids long.

The chain employs TRBV5-4 and TRBJ1-1; D unclear. This CDR3 comprises 15 residues. Per the germline V gene, CDR1 is SGHNT and CDR2 is YYREEE (reference sequence). V was cut by 4 bases and J by 3 bases, with 16 bases left in between. The CDR3, as DNA: TGTGCCAGCAGCCCATTCCCGGGTAAGGACACTGAAGCTTTCTTT. This gives the protein CASSPFPGKDTEAFF. The variable domain in full, with the rest retrieved from reference TRBV5-4 and TRBJ1-1, is ETGVTQSPTHLIKTRGQQVTLRCSSQSGHNTVSWYQQALGQGPQFIFQYYREEENGRGNFPPRFSGLQFPNYSSELNVNALELDDSALYLCASSPFPGKDTEAFFGQGTRLTVV.

This chain connects TRBV5-8 to TRBJ1-2, with 8 nucleotides matching TRBD1. Trimming cost V 2 bases and J 0 bases; bases outside gene matches: 6. Looked up from germline, CDR1 is SGHTS and CDR2 is YDEGEE. There are 16 residues in the CDR3. This CDR3 is CASSFTGTGSNYGYTF. The DNA for the CDR3 is TGTGCCAGCAGCTTTACCGGGACAGGATCTAACTATGGCTACACCTTC.

On this clone: The sample contains more than one DNA sequence encoding this CDR3. The rearrangement uses TRBV15 and TRBJ2-7; D is perhaps TRBD2 (5 bases). Germline V gives CDR1 LNHNV, CDR2 YYDKDF (reference sequence). The CDR3 totals 13 residues. Between the trimmed V and J ends, which lost 5 bases and 3 bases, there was a span of 11 bases. As DNA, the CDR3 is TGTGCCACCAGCCGGGGTCGGGGCTACGAGCAGTACTTC. This codes for CATSRGRGYEQYF. The whole variable domain, remainder taken from reference TRBV15 and TRBJ2-7, is DAMVIQNPRYQVTQFGKPVTLSCSQTLNHNVMYWYQQKSSQAPKLLFHYYDKDFNNEADTPDNFQSRRPNTSFCFLDIRSPGLGDTAMYLCATSRGRGYEQYFGPGTRLTVT.

The chain is built from TRBV28 and TRBJ2-7; 8 nucleotides match TRBD1. The length of the CDR3 is 15 residues. Germline values: CDR1 MDHEN, CDR2 SYDVKM. The trim removed 7 bases at V and 4 bases at J, leaving 12 bases unmatched. The CDR3 coding sequence is TGTGCCAGCAATCCTTCCCCGGGACAGGTGTACGAGCAGTACTTC. It yields the protein CASNPSPGQVYEQYF.

Notes on this clone: At the DNA level, this CDR3 is encoded by other sequences in the same sample as well. The chain is built from TRBV2 and TRBJ1-2; TRBD1 matches 8 bases. This CDR3 is built from 13 residues. Germline V CDR1 and CDR2: SNHLY, FYNNEI. V trimming: 2 bases; J trimming: 8 bases; junction bases outside the gene matches: 4. CDR3 residues: CASSEQGAGGYTF. DNA of the CDR3: TGTGCCAGCAGTGAACAGGGGGCCGGGGGCTACACCTTC.

The chain combines TRBV2 with TRBJ2-7; TRBD2 matches 13 bases. The CDR3 sequence is 20 residues long. Trimming cost V 0 bases and J 4 bases; bases outside gene matches: 15. The germline V gene has CDR1 SNHLY and CDR2 FYNNEI. The CDR3 DNA sequence: TGTGCCAGCAGTGAAGCTAAGGACGGCCGGACTAGCGGGAGTTTGTACGAGCAGTACTTC. It encodes CASSEAKDGRTSGSLYEQYF. The full variable domain, completed using reference TRBV2 and TRBJ2-7, is EPEVTQTPSHQVTQMGQEVILRCVPISNHLYFYWYRQILGQKVEFLVSFYNNEISEKSEIFDDQFSVERPDGSNFTLKIRSTKLEDSAMYFCASSEAKDGRTSGSLYEQYFGPGTRLTVT.

This chain connects TRBV2 to TRBJ1-2, with D perhaps TRBD1 (6 bases). CDR1 and CDR2 (germline): SNHLY, FYNNEI. V lost 5 bases and J lost 3, with 16 bases in between. CDR3 length equals 15 residues. CDR3 DNA sequence: TGTGCCAGCAGTACAAGCACAGGGCCCTACTATGGCTACACCTTC. It yields the protein CASSTSTGPYYGYTF.

This clone was detected only once. One end of the junction varies from germline; a read error may be responsible. CDR3 coding DNA: TGTGCCAGCAGCGCGACTGGACAGGCCAGGGCTGGTATGGACTTC. This translates into CASSATGQARAGMDF. The chain uses TRBV7-2 and TRBJ2-7; 7 bases are shared with TRBD1. Germline values: CDR1 SGHTA, CDR2 FQGNSA. This CDR3 has 15 residues.

The chain combines TRBV5-1 with TRBJ2-2, with D unresolved. In germline, CDR1 is SGHRS, CDR2 YFSETQ. V was clipped by 4 bases and J by 6 bases, with 16 bases between them. There are 15 residues in the CDR3. As DNA, the CDR3 is TGCGCCAGCAGCGCACTCTCAGCCCACGCCGGGGAGCTGTTTTTT. It encodes CASSALSAHAGELFF.

The V and J genes are TRBV28 and TRBJ2-5; 7 bases fit TRBD2. The CDR3 runs 14 residues. V shed 4 bases, J shed 2 bases, and the junction held 4 bases outside the gene matches. The V gene's germline CDR1 is MDHEN and CDR2 SYDVKM. CDR3 nucleotide sequence: TGTGCCAGCAGTTATTCGGGGGGTCAAGAGACCCAGTACTTC. Translated, it gives CASSYSGGQETQYF.

The sample holds one count of this clone. The DNA for the CDR3 is TGTGCCAGCAGTTCTTGGCAGGGGAACACCGGGGAGCTGTTTTTT. Translation gives CASSSWQGNTGELFF. This rearrangement joins TRBV27 to TRBJ2-2, with D possibly being TRBD1 (5 bases). The V end was cut by 4 bases, the J end by 1 base, with 10 bases between. The CDR3 totals 15 residues. Germline V gene lookup returns CDR1 MNHEY and CDR2 SMNVEV (reference sequence).

The chain is built from TRBV6-1 and TRBJ1-6; no firm D call. Deletions cut 10 bases from V and 0 bases from J, with 10 bases between. CDR3 size: 14 residues. Germline V gene lookup returns CDR1 MNHNS and CDR2 SASEGT. CDR3 protein: CATVRNSYNSPLHF. CDR3 nucleotide sequence: TGTGCCACCGTAAGAAACTCCTATAATTCACCCCTCCACTTT.

The chain is built from TRBV9 and TRBJ2-4; 12 nucleotides line up with TRBD2. The CDR3 length is 18 residues. The V segment lost 0 bases and the J segment 1 base; nucleotides outside the gene matches: 5. Germline V gives CDR1 SGDLS, CDR2 YYNGEE. Here the CDR3 reads CASSVGPSGGVAKNIQYF. CDR3 nucleotide sequence: TGTGCCAGCAGCGTAGGTCCTAGCGGGGGGGTTGCCAAAAACATTCAGTACTTC.